Below, 26 T cell receptor beta chains from the same sample are listed, as sequenced in a study of graft-versus-host responses after intestinal transplantation. Their cognate antigens are unknown. Clones were read by immunoSEQ multiplex PCR, and TCRdb kept only the in-frame ones, dropping some. The repertoire holds approximately 130,000 clones, with about 92% as singletons. The material was unstimulated CD4+ T cells sorted from spleen or lymph node cells, obtained before intestinal transplant. Receptors originate from a human donor who received an intestinal transplant.

This rearrangement joins TRBV6-1 to TRBJ1-6, with 7 bases identical to TRBD1. The CDR3 has 14 amino acids. Germline CDR1 and CDR2: MNHNS and SASEGT. V was clipped by 4 bases and J by 9 bases; unmatched bases: 6. The CDR3 region is CASSVTGVASPLHF. DNA of the CDR3: TGTGCCAGCAGTGTAACAGGGGTTGCTTCACCCCTCCACTTT.

The chain links TRBV19 to TRBJ2-1; 7 positions match TRBD1. The CDR3 has 14 residues. V lost 10 bases, J lost 0 bases, and 6 bases stayed unmatched. Germline lookup yields CDR1 LNHDA and CDR2 SQIVND (reference sequence). CDR3 sequence (DNA): TGTGCCACCCACAGGGGAAGCTCCTACAATGAGCAGTTCTTC. Its translation is CATHRGSSYNEQFF.

This chain joins TRBV16 and TRBJ1-6; weak D call: TRBD1 (5 bases). Trimming shortened V by 0 bases and J by 5 bases, and 8 bases separated the two germline ends. Germline CDR1 and CDR2: KGHSY and FQNENV. This CDR3 region has 15 residues. For the CDR3, the DNA is TGTGCCAGCAGCCAATCGAGGGGACATAATTCACCCCTCCACTTT. This sequence encodes CASSQSRGHNSPLHF.

The V gene is TRBV2, the J gene TRBJ1-2; TRBD1 might be the D (6 bases). Germline V gene lookup returns CDR1 SNHLY and CDR2 FYNNEI. CDR3 length equals 14 residues. Trimming removed 7 bases at V and 4 bases at J, with 16 bases between. The CDR3 DNA reads as TGTGCCAGCACTCTTACGGACAGTCCCTATGGCTACACCTTC. It specifies CASTLTDSPYGYTF. Complete variable domain (other parts from reference TRBV2 and TRBJ1-2): EPEVTQTPSHQVTQMGQEVILRCVPISNHLYFYWYRQILGQKVEFLVSFYNNEISEKSEIFDDQFSVERPDGSNFTLKIRSTKLEDSAMYFCASTLTDSPYGYTFGSGTRLTVV.

This clone appeared a single time. The chain employs TRBV7-9 and TRBJ1-3, with D possibly matching TRBD1 (6 bases). The CDR3 contains 16 residues. From germline, CDR1 is SEHNR and CDR2 FQNEAQ (reference sequence). The V end lost 5 bases, the J end lost 3 bases, and 17 bases lay between the germline ends. CDR3 sequence: CASSLGGRRDGNTIYF. CDR3 bases: TGTGCCAGCAGCCTTGGGGGCAGGAGGGATGGAAACACCATATATTTT.

The chain carries TRBV6-1 and TRBJ1-5; 7 nucleotides align to TRBD1. This CDR3 has 12 residues. The ends lost 7 bases at V and 11 bases at J; junction bases unmatched: 8. The germline V gene has CDR1 MNHNS and CDR2 SASEGT. The CDR3 spells CASNDRVLAQHF. The CDR3 DNA is TGTGCCAGCAACGACAGGGTGTTGGCCCAGCATTTT.

This chain links TRBV7-6 with TRBJ2-1; 12 bases are a match to TRBD2. V trimming: 3 bases; J trimming: 8 bases; junction bases outside the gene matches: 8. Germline V lookup: CDR1 SGHVS, CDR2 FNYEAQ. The CDR3 spans 16 residues. This CDR3 is CASSLGLAGLGDEQFF. CDR3 nucleotides: TGTGCCAGCAGCTTGGGACTAGCGGGTCTTGGGGATGAGCAGTTCTTC.

The chain has TRBV7-9 and TRBJ1-1; no definite D call. Germline V gene lookup returns CDR1 SEHNR and CDR2 FQNEAQ (reference sequence). The V and J ends lost 1 base and 1 base respectively, with 4 bases between them. CDR3 length: 13 residues. CDR3 sequence reads: CASSLGENTEAFF. In DNA, the CDR3 is TGTGCCAGCAGCTTAGGGGAGAACACTGAAGCTTTCTTT.

CDR3: CASSKTYEQYF. For the CDR3, the DNA is TGTGCCAGCAGTAAGACCTACGAGCAGTACTTC. The chain joins TRBV6-5 to TRBJ2-7; D is unresolved. CDR3 length: 11 amino acids. V gave up 5 bases and J gave up 2 bases, with 4 bases separating them. Germline lookup yields CDR1 MNHEY and CDR2 SVGAGI.

The chain recombines TRBV19 with TRBJ2-1, with D possibly TRBD1 on 6 matching bases. This CDR3 has 15 residues. CDR1 is LNHDA, CDR2 SQIVND, per germline (reference sequence). V gave up 1 base and J gave up 6 bases, with 13 bases separating them. Here the CDR3 reads CASSIGGRKVNEQFF. The CDR3, as DNA: TGTGCCAGTAGTATAGGGGGGCGGAAGGTCAATGAGCAGTTCTTC.

The chain uses TRBV6-5 and TRBJ2-5, with 8 positions matching TRBD2. With the DNA end fitting TRBJ2-7 better, the J assignment may be wrong. The CDR3 totals 15 residues. Germline-derived CDR1 and CDR2 are MNHEY and SVGAGI. DNA of the CDR3: TGTGCCAGCAGTCCGGCGGGGGGCAATAACTACGAGCAGTACTTC. Its translation: CASSPAGGNNYEQYF.

This clone was counted a single time. CDR3 DNA: TGCGCCAGCAGTGGCGGGGGGGCCGGGGAGCTGTTTTTT. Encoded protein: CASSGGGAGELFF. The chain recombines TRBV10-1 with TRBJ2-2, with 9 nucleotides matching TRBD2. Trimming at V came to 4 bases and at J to 6 bases, leaving 0 bases not matched to a gene. The CDR3 runs to 13 residues. The germline V gene encodes CDR1 WNHNN and CDR2 SYGVQD (reference sequence).

This chain links TRBV19 with TRBJ2-7; 9 nucleotides match TRBD1. Germline CDR1 LNHDA, CDR2 SQIVND (reference sequence). The CDR3 consists of 13 residues. V was clipped by 7 bases and J by 5 bases; unmatched bases: 6. The CDR3 here is CASKRDRDHEQYF. The CDR3 coding sequence is TGTGCCAGTAAAAGGGACAGGGACCACGAGCAGTACTTC.

This chain connects TRBV6-5 to TRBJ1-6; maybe TRBD1 (5 bases). The V and J ends lost 0 bases and 2 bases respectively, with 8 bases between them. The CDR3 contains 16 residues. Germline values: CDR1 MNHEY, CDR2 SVGAGI. This CDR3 is CASSYSGGTYNSPLHF. Written as DNA, the CDR3 is TGTGCCAGCAGTTACTCTGGGGGTACCTATAATTCACCCCTCCACTTT.

This sequence joins TRBV21-1 and TRBJ1-2. TRBV21-1 is given as a pseudogene. The CDR3 contains 14 residues. CDR3 protein: CASSNFRANYGYTF. The CDR3 DNA follows: TGTGCCAGCAGCAACTTTAGAGCTAACTATGGCTACACCTTC.

The chain carries TRBV5-1 and TRBJ2-1; TRBD1 matches 8 bases. Trimming took 3 bases from V and 6 from J; bases not matched to a gene: 11. Germline lookup yields CDR1 SGHRS and CDR2 YFSETQ. The CDR3 loop spans 16 amino acids. The CDR3: CASSWTDREIGNEQFF. In nucleotides, the CDR3 is TGCGCCAGCAGCTGGACGGACAGGGAAATCGGCAATGAGCAGTTCTTC.

This clone was counted a few times. The chain has TRBV5-4 and TRBJ2-3, with 7 bases lining up with TRBD2. The CDR3 has 15 amino acids. Losses at the gene ends were 5 bases for V and 3 bases for J; bases not matched to a gene: 9. Germline CDR1 SGHNT, CDR2 YYREEE (reference sequence). The CDR3 reads CASRVGGGQTDTQYF. The CDR3 nucleotides read TGTGCCAGCAGGGTTGGGGGAGGGCAGACAGATACGCAGTATTTT. The full variable domain, rest sourced from reference TRBV5-4 and TRBJ2-3, is ETGVTQSPTHLIKTRGQQVTLRCSSQSGHNTVSWYQQALGQGPQFIFQYYREEENGRGNFPPRFSGLQFPNYSSELNVNALELDDSALYLCASRVGGGQTDTQYFGPGTRLTVL.

CDR3 bases: TGTGCCAGCAGTTCGGGACACTTGAACACTGAAGCTTTCTTT. Encoded protein: CASSSGHLNTEAFF. The chain employs TRBV7-3 and TRBJ1-1; D is perhaps TRBD1 (6 bases). V gave up 6 bases and J gave up 0 bases, with 11 bases separating them. This CDR3 region has 14 residues. Germline CDR1 is SGHTA and CDR2 is FQGTGA.

The CDR3 sequence is CASSLAGAQYF. DNA for the CDR3: TGTGCCAGCAGCTTAGCGGGGGCCCAGTACTTC. The chain recombines TRBV7-8 with TRBJ2-5; D possibly matches TRBD1 or TRBD2 (5 bases each). The CDR3 spans 11 residues. Germline lookup yields CDR1 SGHVS and CDR2 FQNEAQ. Trimming stripped 0 bases from V and 9 bases from J, with 5 bases between.

This chain joins TRBV11-2 and TRBJ2-1, with 12 positions matching TRBD2. Germline assignment: CDR1 SGHAT and CDR2 FQNNGV. Trimming removed 5 bases from V and 4 bases from J; junction bases left unmatched: 3. CDR3 length equals 15 residues. The CDR3 protein is CASSPTSGGYNEQFF. CDR3 DNA: TGTGCCAGCAGCCCGACTAGCGGGGGTTACAATGAGCAGTTCTTC.

Here the CDR3 reads CASSESLRGGGTDTQYF. The CDR3, as DNA: TGCGCCAGCAGTGAGTCGTTGCGGGGGGGCGGTACAGATACGCAGTATTTT. The J gene is TRBJ2-3, the V gene TRBV10-2; TRBD2 matches 9 bases. V gave up 0 bases and J gave up 3 bases; unmatched junction bases: 7. The CDR3 length is 17 residues. Germline V gene data show CDR1 as WSHSY and CDR2 as SAAADI.

The gene calls are TRBV18 and TRBJ2-2; D could derive from TRBD1 or TRBD2 (5 bases each). V lost 0 bases and J 0 bases, leaving 11 bases between the germline ends. Per the germline V gene, CDR1 is KGHSH and CDR2 is LQKENI. This CDR3 has 17 amino acids. CDR3 nucleotides: TGTGCCAGCTCACCACCATCGGGGCAGACGAACACCGGGGAGCTGTTTTTT. Its translation: CASSPPSGQTNTGELFF.

The chain employs TRBV7-5 and TRBJ2-5; whether TRBD2, the table's D call, matches the DNA was not checked. TRBV7-5 is a known pseudogene. The CDR3 spans 13 residues. DNA of the CDR3: TGTGTCAGAAGCTTACTACTACAAGAGACCCAGTACTTC. Protein product: CVRSLLLQETQYF.

The rearrangement joins TRBV27 to TRBJ1-6; TRBD1 might be the D (6 bases). The CDR3 extends over 14 amino acids. The germline V gene encodes CDR1 MNHEY and CDR2 SMNVEV (reference sequence). With 3 bases removed from V and 8 bases from J, the gap between germline ends came to 11 bases. CDR3 DNA: TGTGCCAGCAGTTTGATGGCAGGGGATTCACCCCTCCACTTT. Translating it yields CASSLMAGDSPLHF.

This clone appeared once. The chain recombines TRBV5-6 with TRBJ1-2, with a possible D match to TRBD1 (5 bases). CDR3 length: 13 residues. Trimming left V 2 bases short and J 8 bases short, with 13 bases between. CDR1 and CDR2 from the germline V gene are SGHDT and YYEEEE. The CDR3 DNA sequence: TGTGCCAGCAGCTTATTGGGGGGGATCGGCTACACCTTC. Its translation: CASSLLGGIGYTF.

The chain joins TRBV5-1 to TRBJ2-1; 9 positions match TRBD2. V lost 4 bases, J lost 6 bases, and 5 bases stayed unmatched. Looked up from germline, CDR1 is SGHRS and CDR2 is YFSETQ. This CDR3 spans 14 amino acids. CDR3 sequence reads: CASSPGTSPNEQFF. In DNA form, the CDR3 reads TGCGCCAGCAGCCCAGGGACTAGCCCCAATGAGCAGTTCTTC.